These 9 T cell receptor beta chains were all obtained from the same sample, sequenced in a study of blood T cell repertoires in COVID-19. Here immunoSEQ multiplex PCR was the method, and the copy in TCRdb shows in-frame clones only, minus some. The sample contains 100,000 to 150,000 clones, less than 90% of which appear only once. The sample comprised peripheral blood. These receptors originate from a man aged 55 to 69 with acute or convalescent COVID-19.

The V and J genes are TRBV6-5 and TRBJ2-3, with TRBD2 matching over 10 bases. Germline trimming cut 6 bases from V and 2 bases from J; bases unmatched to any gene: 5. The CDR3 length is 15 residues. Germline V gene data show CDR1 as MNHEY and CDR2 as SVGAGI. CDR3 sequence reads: CASSGSGGPTDTQYF. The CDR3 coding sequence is TGTGCCAGCAGCGGTAGCGGGGGGCCCACAGATACGCAGTATTTT.

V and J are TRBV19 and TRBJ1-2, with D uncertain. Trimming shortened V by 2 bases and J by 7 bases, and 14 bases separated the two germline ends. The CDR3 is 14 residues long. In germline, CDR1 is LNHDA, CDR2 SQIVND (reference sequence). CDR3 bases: TGTGCCAGTAGTATACTAGGGCCCAGCGGTGGCTACACCTTC. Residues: CASSILGPSGGYTF.

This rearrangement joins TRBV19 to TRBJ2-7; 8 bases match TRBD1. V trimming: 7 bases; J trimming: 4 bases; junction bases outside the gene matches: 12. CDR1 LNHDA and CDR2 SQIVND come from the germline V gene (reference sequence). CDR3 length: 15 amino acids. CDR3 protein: CASKYRPGQVYEQYF. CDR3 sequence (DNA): TGTGCCAGTAAGTATAGGCCGGGACAGGTTTACGAGCAGTACTTC.

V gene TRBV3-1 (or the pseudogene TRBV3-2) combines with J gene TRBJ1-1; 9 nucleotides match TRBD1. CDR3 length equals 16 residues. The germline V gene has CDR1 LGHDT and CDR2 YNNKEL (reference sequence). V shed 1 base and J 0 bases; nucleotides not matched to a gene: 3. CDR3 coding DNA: TGTGCCAGCAGCCAAGGGGACAGGGCCCTGAACACTGAAGCTTTCTTT. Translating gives CASSQGDRALNTEAFF.

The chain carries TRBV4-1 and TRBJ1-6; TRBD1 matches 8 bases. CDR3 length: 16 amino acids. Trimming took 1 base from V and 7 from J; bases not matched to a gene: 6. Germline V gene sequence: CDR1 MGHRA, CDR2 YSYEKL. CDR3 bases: TGCGCCAGCAGCCAAGGCGACAGGGGAGGAAATTCACCCCTCCACTTT. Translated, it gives CASSQGDRGGNSPLHF.

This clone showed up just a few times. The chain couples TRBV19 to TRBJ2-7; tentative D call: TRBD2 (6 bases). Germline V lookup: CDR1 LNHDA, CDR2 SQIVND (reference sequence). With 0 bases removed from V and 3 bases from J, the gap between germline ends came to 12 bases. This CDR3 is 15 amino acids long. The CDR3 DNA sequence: TGTGCCAGTAGTATAGATCCCGGGAGAGGCTACGAGCAGTACTTC. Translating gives CASSIDPGRGYEQYF.

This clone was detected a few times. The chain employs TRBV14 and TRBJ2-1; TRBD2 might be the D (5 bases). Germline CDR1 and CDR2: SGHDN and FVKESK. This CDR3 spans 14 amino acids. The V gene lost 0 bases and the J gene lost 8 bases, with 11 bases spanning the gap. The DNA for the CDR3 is TGTGCCAGCAGCCAAGATGCTAGCTGGGATGAGCAGTTCTTC. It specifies CASSQDASWDEQFF.

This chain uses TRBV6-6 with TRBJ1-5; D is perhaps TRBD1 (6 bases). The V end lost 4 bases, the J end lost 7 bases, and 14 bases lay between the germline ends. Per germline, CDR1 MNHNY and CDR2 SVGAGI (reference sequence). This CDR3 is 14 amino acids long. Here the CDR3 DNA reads TGTGCCAGCAGTTTCCCAGGGGCTCGCCAGCCCCAGCATTTT. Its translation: CASSFPGARQPQHF.

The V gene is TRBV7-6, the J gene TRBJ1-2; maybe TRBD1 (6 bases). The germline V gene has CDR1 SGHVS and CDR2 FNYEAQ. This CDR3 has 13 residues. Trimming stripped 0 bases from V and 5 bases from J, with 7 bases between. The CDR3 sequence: CASSLAQGYGYTF. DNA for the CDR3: TGTGCCAGCAGCTTAGCGCAGGGGTATGGCTACACCTTC.